A selection of T cell receptor beta chains follows, all from one sample in a study of T-cell reconstitution after alpha-beta-depleted transplantation in children. Each CDR3 protein is one row after TCRdb ran MiXCR on the PCR reads. The profile covers over 400,000 distinct CDR3 sequences, with approximately 12% appearing a single time and around 5.6% taken by the ten largest. Specimen: PBMCs from the stem cell graft donor, collected from the stem cell graft. The receptor set was obtained from a human donor who donated a stem cell graft to a child with combined immunodeficiency. CDR3s include the opening cysteine and the closing phenylalanine or tryptophan. Each record gives: J gene, clone size, D gene, V gene, CDR3 DNA, CDR3 protein. A D gene is named only where the DNA matches it firmly. Size is stated for part of the rows, as once, few or many counts, or as a class when the clone is expanded.

j_gene: TRBJ2-7
abundance: many
d_gene: NA
v_gene: TRBV20-1
CDR3nt: TGCAGTGCTAGAGAGGGTAGAAGCCTCGAGCAGTACTTC
CDR3aa: CSAREGRSLEQYF

j_gene: TRBJ1-1
abundance: few
d_gene: TRBD1
v_gene: TRBV9
CDR3nt: TGTGCCAGCAGCGTAGCGGGGACAGCGACTGAAGCTTTCTTT
CDR3aa: CASSVAGTATEAFF

j_gene: TRBJ2-5
abundance: many
d_gene: NA
v_gene: TRBV5-1
CDR3nt: TGCGCCAGCAGTGGAGGACAGAAAGAGACCCAGTACTTC
CDR3aa: CASSGGQKETQYF

j_gene: TRBJ2-7
abundance: many
d_gene: TRBD1
v_gene: TRBV7-9
CDR3nt: TGTGCCAGCAGCTGGACAGGGTTCCACGAGCAGTACTTC
CDR3aa: CASSWTGFHEQYF

j_gene: TRBJ2-1
abundance: few
d_gene: TRBD2
v_gene: TRBV27
CDR3nt: TGTGCCAGCAGTCTCGGGACTAGCGGGCAGAATGAGCAGTTCTTC
CDR3aa: CASSLGTSGQNEQFF

j_gene: TRBJ2-7
abundance: NA
d_gene: NA
v_gene: TRBV7-9
CDR3nt: TGTGCCAGCAGCTTAGGAGCCAACCCTTCCTACGAGCAGTACTTC
CDR3aa: CASSLGANPSYEQYF

j_gene: TRBJ2-1
abundance: many
d_gene: NA
v_gene: TRBV6-1
CDR3nt: TGTGCCAGCAGTGAAGCGACAGGAGAGTACAATGAGCAGTTCTTC
CDR3aa: CASSEATGEYNEQFF

j_gene: TRBJ1-5
abundance: once
d_gene: NA
v_gene: TRBV5-5
CDR3nt: TGTGCCAGCAGCATCGAGGGGGTGGGGATACAGCCCCAGCATTTT
CDR3aa: CASSIEGVGIQPQHF

j_gene: TRBJ2-1
abundance: many
d_gene: TRBD2
v_gene: TRBV6-2/TRBV6-3
CDR3nt: TGTGCCAGCAGTCACCTTACTAGCGGGGGGTACAATGAGCAGTTCTTC
CDR3aa: CASSHLTSGGYNEQFF

j_gene: TRBJ2-1
abundance: few
d_gene: NA
v_gene: TRBV6-5
CDR3nt: TGTGCCAGCAGTTACTCGATCCTCGGAGGGGCCGATTACAATGAGCAGTTCTTC
CDR3aa: CASSYSILGGADYNEQFF

j_gene: TRBJ2-7
abundance: NA
d_gene: TRBD1
v_gene: TRBV7-9
CDR3nt: TGTGCCAGCAGCGCCCTGCCCCTACAGGGGACCTACGAGCAGTACTTC
CDR3aa: CASSALPLQGTYEQYF

j_gene: TRBJ2-5
abundance: few
d_gene: TRBD2
v_gene: TRBV20-1
CDR3nt: TGCAGTGCTAGAAGAAAGCCCTCAAGCGGGGGACAAGAGACCCAGTACTTC
CDR3aa: CSARRKPSSGGQETQYF

j_gene: TRBJ1-5
abundance: NA
d_gene: NA
v_gene: TRBV20-1
CDR3nt: TGCAGTGCCGGGAAGGGGCGGATCGGCAATCAGCCCCAGCAATTT
CDR3aa: CSAGKGRIGNQPQQF

j_gene: TRBJ2-5
abundance: NA
d_gene: NA
v_gene: TRBV21-1
CDR3nt: TGTGCCAGCAGCAACGAATCCGCCACAGGGGGCAGGGGAGAGACCCAGTACTTC
CDR3aa: CASSNESATGGRGETQYF

j_gene: TRBJ2-1
abundance: few
d_gene: NA
v_gene: TRBV11-3
CDR3nt: TGTGCCAGCAGCCGCACTAGGGAAAACTACAATGAGCAGTTCTTC
CDR3aa: CASSRTRENYNEQFF

j_gene: TRBJ1-1
abundance: NA
d_gene: NA
v_gene: TRBV12-3/TRBV12-4
CDR3nt: TGTGCCAGCAGTTTTTGGCAGGCTAACACTGAAGCTTTCTTT
CDR3aa: CASSFWQANTEAFF

j_gene: TRBJ2-2
abundance: few
d_gene: TRBD2
v_gene: TRBV7-2
CDR3nt: TGTGCCAGCAGCTTTGTTACTAGCGGGTCCACCGGGGAGCTGTTTTTT
CDR3aa: CASSFVTSGSTGELFF

j_gene: TRBJ2-5
abundance: few
d_gene: TRBD1
v_gene: TRBV5-5
CDR3nt: TGTGCCAGCAGCGAGGCGTACAGGGGGCTTGAGACCCAGTACTTC
CDR3aa: CASSEAYRGLETQYF

j_gene: TRBJ2-3
abundance: many
d_gene: TRBD1
v_gene: TRBV7-8
CDR3nt: TGTGCCAGCAGCCTAGGGACAGGGAGAAGCACAGATACGCAGTATTTT
CDR3aa: CASSLGTGRSTDTQYF

j_gene: TRBJ1-6
abundance: few
d_gene: NA
v_gene: TRBV12-3/TRBV12-4
CDR3nt: TGTGCCAGCAGTTTACGAGGTTCACCCCTCCACTTT
CDR3aa: CASSLRGSPLHF

j_gene: TRBJ2-1
abundance: NA
d_gene: NA
v_gene: TRBV5-1
CDR3nt: TGCGCCAGCAGCTTGGCCAGGCAGGTAGAAGTCAATGAGCAGTTCTTC
CDR3aa: CASSLARQVEVNEQFF

j_gene: TRBJ1-5
abundance: NA
d_gene: NA
v_gene: TRBV10-3
CDR3nt: TGTGCCATCAGTGAAGTAAGGGACTGGGATAGCAATCAGCCCCAGCATTTT
CDR3aa: CAISEVRDWDSNQPQHF

j_gene: TRBJ2-1
abundance: many
d_gene: TRBD2
v_gene: TRBV7-9
CDR3nt: TGTGCCAGCAGCATCGGGACTAGCGAGTACAATGAGCAGTTCTTC
CDR3aa: CASSIGTSEYNEQFF

j_gene: TRBJ2-1
abundance: few
d_gene: TRBD2
v_gene: TRBV7-3
CDR3nt: TGTGCCAGCAGCCTATCCGGGACTAGTGTCAATGAGCAGTTCTTC
CDR3aa: CASSLSGTSVNEQFF

j_gene: TRBJ1-3
abundance: few
d_gene: NA
v_gene: TRBV10-3
CDR3nt: TGTGCCAGAAGTCCAGGCCCCAGCTCTGGAAACACCATATATTTT
CDR3aa: CARSPGPSSGNTIYF

j_gene: TRBJ2-3
abundance: NA
d_gene: NA
v_gene: TRBV7-2
CDR3nt: TGTGCCAGCAGCTTAGCTCGAGGTAGAGATACGCAGTATTTT
CDR3aa: CASSLARGRDTQYF

j_gene: TRBJ1-5
abundance: NA
d_gene: NA
v_gene: TRBV12-3/TRBV12-4
CDR3nt: TGTGCCAGCAGTTTAGCGCTAAATCAGCCCCAGCATTTT
CDR3aa: CASSLALNQPQHF

j_gene: TRBJ1-1
abundance: NA
d_gene: NA
v_gene: TRBV10-3
CDR3nt: TGTGCCATCAGTGAGTCTCTGTGGGGGACTGAAGCTTTCTTT
CDR3aa: CAISESLWGTEAFF

j_gene: TRBJ1-2
abundance: few
d_gene: NA
v_gene: TRBV28
CDR3nt: TGTGCCAGCAGTTTATGGGAACAGGGAAACTATGGCTACACCTTC
CDR3aa: CASSLWEQGNYGYTF

j_gene: TRBJ1-2
abundance: few
d_gene: NA
v_gene: TRBV7-2
CDR3nt: TGTGCCAGCAGCTTAACACCCCCGAGGAATGGCTACACCTTC
CDR3aa: CASSLTPPRNGYTF

j_gene: TRBJ2-3
abundance: many
d_gene: TRBD2
v_gene: TRBV20-1
CDR3nt: TGCAGTGCACCGACTGGGACTAGTGCATATACGCAGTATTTT
CDR3aa: CSAPTGTSAYTQYF

j_gene: TRBJ2-2
abundance: many
d_gene: TRBD2
v_gene: TRBV20-1
CDR3nt: TGCAGTGCTAGCGGGCGGGAGGGCCCAATCACCGGGGAGCTGTTTTTT
CDR3aa: CSASGREGPITGELFF

j_gene: TRBJ2-7
abundance: few
d_gene: NA
v_gene: TRBV15
CDR3nt: TGTGCCACCAGCAGAGATCCCTGGACAGAAAACGAGCAGTACTTC
CDR3aa: CATSRDPWTENEQYF

j_gene: TRBJ1-1
abundance: NA
d_gene: NA
v_gene: TRBV5-1
CDR3nt: TGCGCCAGCAGCTTGGCCCGGATGAACACTGAAGCTTTCTTT
CDR3aa: CASSLARMNTEAFF

j_gene: TRBJ2-7
abundance: once
d_gene: NA
v_gene: TRBV20-1
CDR3nt: TGCAGTGCTAGAGATAACCGGAACAGGGGGGGTTCCTACGAGCAGTACTTC
CDR3aa: CSARDNRNRGGSYEQYF

j_gene: TRBJ2-1
abundance: many
d_gene: TRBD2
v_gene: TRBV5-1
CDR3nt: TGCGCCAGCAGCTTGGACGGGGGAGGGCCCGGGAATGAGCAGTTCTTC
CDR3aa: CASSLDGGGPGNEQFF

j_gene: TRBJ2-1
abundance: few
d_gene: NA
v_gene: TRBV5-4
CDR3nt: TGTGCCAGCAGCTTGGAGGGGCTAGGGGGGATGAGCTCCTACAATGAGCAGTTCTTC
CDR3aa: CASSLEGLGGMSSYNEQFF

j_gene: TRBJ2-7
abundance: few
d_gene: NA
v_gene: TRBV9
CDR3nt: TGTGCCAGCAGCGCAGACGGGGTCTACTACGAGCAGTACTTC
CDR3aa: CASSADGVYYEQYF

j_gene: TRBJ1-1
abundance: NA
d_gene: NA
v_gene: TRBV6-5
CDR3nt: TGTGCCAGCAGTTCAATCGGAGAGAACACTGAAGCTTTCTTT
CDR3aa: CASSSIGENTEAFF

j_gene: TRBJ1-5
abundance: few
d_gene: NA
v_gene: TRBV2
CDR3nt: TGTGCCAGCAGTGGAGGGGCTGGCAATCAGCCCCAGCATTTT
CDR3aa: CASSGGAGNQPQHF

j_gene: TRBJ2-7
abundance: few
d_gene: TRBD2
v_gene: TRBV7-3
CDR3nt: TGTGCCAGCAGCTCCCTGGGCCCGCTAGCGGGATCGGACGAGCAGTACTTC
CDR3aa: CASSSLGPLAGSDEQYF

j_gene: TRBJ2-7
abundance: many
d_gene: TRBD2
v_gene: TRBV10-3
CDR3nt: TGTGCCATCAGTGAGCCGGGTGGCGGGGGGGCCTCCTACGAGCAGTACTTC
CDR3aa: CAISEPGGGGASYEQYF

j_gene: TRBJ2-4
abundance: few
d_gene: TRBD1
v_gene: TRBV6-2/TRBV6-3
CDR3nt: TGTGCCAGCAGTTACAAGCTGCTAGGGGGCGGACACATTCAGTACTTC
CDR3aa: CASSYKLLGGGHIQYF

j_gene: TRBJ2-7
abundance: NA
d_gene: NA
v_gene: TRBV6-2/TRBV6-3
CDR3nt: TGTGCCAGCAGGCACAGGGGGCGTTGGCTAGGGACTAGCGTATCCTACGAGCAGTACTTC
CDR3aa: CASRHRGRWLGTSVSYEQYF

j_gene: TRBJ2-1
abundance: NA
d_gene: TRBD2
v_gene: TRBV11-2
CDR3nt: TGTGCCAGCAGCCTTTGGGTAGCGGGGTGGGGGGGATACAATGAGCAGTTCTTC
CDR3aa: CASSLWVAGWGGYNEQFF